The TCR beta chain under discussion was sequenced for a study of T-cell reconstitution after alpha-beta-depleted transplantation in children. Study findings and constraints: At the one-year point after transplant, T-cell counts and TCRbeta diversity were found to come mostly from T cells that had been newly produced. Reported findings indicate that, about two months after transplant, alpha-beta T cells came from several hundred expanded clones, which were derived from non-depleted graft cells. Surviving recipient T cells and intrathymic progenitors accounted for some patients' high TCRbeta diversity at day 60.

Germline V lookup: CDR1 MGHRA, CDR2 YSYEKL. This CDR3 region has 16 residues. Trimming removed 1 base from V and 4 bases from J; junction bases left unmatched: 9. As it was prepared, the TCRbeta library received unique molecular identifiers. TCRdb reprocessed the PCR reads with MiXCR, giving one entry per CDR3 protein. The sample lists 700,000 to 850,000 distinct CDR3 sequences, 15% to 20% occurring once. Comments on this clonotype: What it binds is not known.

This specimen was PBMCs, mostly from graft donor cells, taken 360 days after TCRalphabeta/CD19-depleted stem cell transplant. The receptor was derived from a male patient younger than 18 who had a stem cell transplant for acute lymphoblastic leukemia, so the T cells may come from the graft donor. The rearrangement joins TRBV4-1 to TRBJ2-7, with 8 bases matching TRBD2. Here the CDR3 reads CASSQGPLAGGYEQYF. CDR3 in DNA: TGCGCCAGCAGCCAAGGGCCGCTAGCGGGCGGATACGAGCAGTACTTC.